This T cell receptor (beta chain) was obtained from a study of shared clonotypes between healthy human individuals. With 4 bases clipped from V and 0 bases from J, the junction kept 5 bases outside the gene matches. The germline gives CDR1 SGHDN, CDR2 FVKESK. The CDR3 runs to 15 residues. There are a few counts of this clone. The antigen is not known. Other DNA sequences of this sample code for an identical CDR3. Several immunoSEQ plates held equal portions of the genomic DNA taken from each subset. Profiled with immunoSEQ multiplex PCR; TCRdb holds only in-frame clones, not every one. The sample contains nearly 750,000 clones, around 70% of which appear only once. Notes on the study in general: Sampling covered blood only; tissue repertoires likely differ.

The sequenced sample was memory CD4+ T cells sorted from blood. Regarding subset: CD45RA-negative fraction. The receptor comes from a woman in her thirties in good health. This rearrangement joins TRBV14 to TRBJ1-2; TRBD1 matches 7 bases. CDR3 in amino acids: CASSPSGTANYGYTF. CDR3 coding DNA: TGTGCCAGCAGCCCGTCCGGGACAGCTAACTATGGCTACACCTTC.